Reported below is one TCR beta chain. After removal of 5 bases from V and 9 bases from J, the junction contained 10 bases not matched to a gene. This CDR3 is 14 amino acids long. Germline CDR1 and CDR2: SGHRS and YFSETQ. Method: immunoSEQ multiplex PCR; TCRdb's copy keeps in-frame clones and lacks some. The repertoire consists of just over 85,000 clones, with 89% occurring once and the leading ten covering approximately 9.3%. The data stem from a study of blood T cell repertoires in COVID-19. Study context: Sources were T cells, B-cell-depleted T cells, or PBMCs; the material itself was cDNA or gDNA.

The sample was peripheral blood. This receptor was identified in a man in his forties or fifties with acute or convalescent COVID-19. The V call is TRBV5-1, the J call TRBJ1-5; TRBD1 matches 8 bases. CDR3 DNA sequence: TGCGCCAGCAGTAGCGGACAGGGCATGTGGCCCCAGCATTTT. Its translation: CASSSGQGMWPQHF.